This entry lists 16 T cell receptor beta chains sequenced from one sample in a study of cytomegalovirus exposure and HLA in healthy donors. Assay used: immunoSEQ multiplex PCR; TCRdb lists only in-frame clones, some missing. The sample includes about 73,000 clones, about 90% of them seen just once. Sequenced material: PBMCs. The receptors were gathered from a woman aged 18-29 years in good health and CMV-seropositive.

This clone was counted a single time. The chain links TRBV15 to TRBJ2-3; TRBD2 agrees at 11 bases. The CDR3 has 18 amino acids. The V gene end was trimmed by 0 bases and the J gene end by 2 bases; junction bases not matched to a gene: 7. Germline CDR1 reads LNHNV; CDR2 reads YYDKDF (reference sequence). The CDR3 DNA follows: TGTGCCACCAGCAGAGATCTAGCGGGGGGCCAGGTCACAGATACGCAGTATTTT. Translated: CATSRDLAGGQVTDTQYF.

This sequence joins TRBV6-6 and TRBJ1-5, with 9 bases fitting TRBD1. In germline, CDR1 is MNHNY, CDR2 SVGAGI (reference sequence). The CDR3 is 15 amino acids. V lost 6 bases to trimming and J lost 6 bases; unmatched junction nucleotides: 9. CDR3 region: CASRQPGQGGQPQHF. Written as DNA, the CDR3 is TGTGCCAGCAGACAACCGGGACAGGGAGGTCAGCCCCAGCATTTT.

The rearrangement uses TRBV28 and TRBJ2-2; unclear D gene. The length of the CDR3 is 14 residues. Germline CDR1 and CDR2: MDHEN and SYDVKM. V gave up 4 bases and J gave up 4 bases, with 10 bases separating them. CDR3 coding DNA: TGTGCCAGCAGTTCATCATACAGCACCGGGGAGCTGTTTTTT. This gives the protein CASSSSYSTGELFF. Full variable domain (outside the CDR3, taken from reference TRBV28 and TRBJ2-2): DVKVTQSSRYLVKRTGEKVFLECVQDMDHENMFWYRQDPGLGLRLIYFSYDVKMKEKGDIPEGYSVSREKKERFSLILESASTNQTSMYLCASSSSYSTGELFFGEGSRLTVL.

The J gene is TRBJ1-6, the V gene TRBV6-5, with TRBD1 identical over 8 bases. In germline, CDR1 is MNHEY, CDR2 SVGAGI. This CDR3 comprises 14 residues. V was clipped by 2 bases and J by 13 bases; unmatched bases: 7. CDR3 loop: CASSYQGQGLPLHF. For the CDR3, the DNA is TGTGCCAGCAGTTACCAAGGACAGGGTCTCCCCCTCCACTTT.

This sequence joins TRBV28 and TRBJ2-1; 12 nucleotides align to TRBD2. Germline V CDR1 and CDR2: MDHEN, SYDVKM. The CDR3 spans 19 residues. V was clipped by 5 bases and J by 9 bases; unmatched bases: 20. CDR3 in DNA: TGTGCCAGCAGTCCCTGGGGTCGGGCTAGCGGGAGGGCCCGGGGTGAGCAGTTCTTC. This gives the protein CASSPWGRASGRARGEQFF.

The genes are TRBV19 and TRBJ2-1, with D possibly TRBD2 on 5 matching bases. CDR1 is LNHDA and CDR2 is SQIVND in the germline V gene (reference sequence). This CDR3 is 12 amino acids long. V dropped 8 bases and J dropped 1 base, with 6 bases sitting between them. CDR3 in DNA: TGTGCCAGTCGGGAATCCTACAATGAGCAGTTCTTC. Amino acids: CASRESYNEQFF. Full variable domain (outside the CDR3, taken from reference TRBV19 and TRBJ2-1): DGGITQSPKYLFRKEGQNVTLSCEQNLNHDAMYWYRQDPGQGLRLIYYSQIVNDFQKGDIAEGYSVSREKKESFPLTVTSAQKNPTAFYLCASRESYNEQFFGPGTRLTVL.

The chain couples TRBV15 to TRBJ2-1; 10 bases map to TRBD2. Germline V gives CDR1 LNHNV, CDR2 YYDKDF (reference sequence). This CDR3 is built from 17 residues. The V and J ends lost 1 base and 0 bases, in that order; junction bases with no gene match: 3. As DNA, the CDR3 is TGTGCCACCAGCAGAGGGGCTAGCGGGAGCTCCTACAATGAGCAGTTCTTC. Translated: CATSRGASGSSYNEQFF.

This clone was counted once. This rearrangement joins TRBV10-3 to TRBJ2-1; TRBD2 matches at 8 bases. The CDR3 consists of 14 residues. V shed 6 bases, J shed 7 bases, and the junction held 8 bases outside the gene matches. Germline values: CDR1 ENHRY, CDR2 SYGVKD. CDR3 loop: CAISPGTRGNEQFF. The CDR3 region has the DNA TGTGCCATCAGCCCCGGGACTAGGGGTAATGAGCAGTTCTTC.

The CDR3 here is CASSGSGRAYNEQFF. CDR3 sequence (DNA): TGTGCCAGCAGCGGTAGCGGGAGGGCCTACAATGAGCAGTTCTTC. This chain links TRBV7-9 with TRBJ2-1, with TRBD2 matching over 11 bases. Germline lookup yields CDR1 SEHNR and CDR2 FQNEAQ (reference sequence). J was trimmed by 2 bases and V by 5 bases; bases with no gene match: 2. This CDR3 spans 15 amino acids.

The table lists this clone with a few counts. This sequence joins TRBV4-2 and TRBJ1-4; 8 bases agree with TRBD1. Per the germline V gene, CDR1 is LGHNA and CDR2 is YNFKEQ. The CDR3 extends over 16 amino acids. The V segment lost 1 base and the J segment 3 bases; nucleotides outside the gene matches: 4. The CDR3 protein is CASSQADRVSNEKLFF. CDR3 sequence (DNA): TGTGCCAGCAGCCAAGCGGACAGGGTCTCTAATGAAAAACTGTTTTTT.

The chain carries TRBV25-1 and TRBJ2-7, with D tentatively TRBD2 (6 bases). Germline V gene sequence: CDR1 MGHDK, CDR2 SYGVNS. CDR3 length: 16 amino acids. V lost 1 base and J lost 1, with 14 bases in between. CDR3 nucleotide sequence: TGTGCCAGCAGTGAATTTTGTCAGGACTATTCCTACGAGCAGTACTTC. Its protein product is CASSEFCQDYSYEQYF.

Here the CDR3 DNA reads TGTGCCAGCAGCCCCCACAGGAGCAATCAGCCCCAGCATTTT. Translation: CASSPHRSNQPQHF. The rearrangement links TRBV9 to TRBJ1-5; TRBD1 might be the D (5 bases). Trimming stripped 4 bases from V and 1 base from J, with 9 bases between. The CDR3 covers 14 residues. CDR1 and CDR2 from the germline V gene are SGDLS and YYNGEE.

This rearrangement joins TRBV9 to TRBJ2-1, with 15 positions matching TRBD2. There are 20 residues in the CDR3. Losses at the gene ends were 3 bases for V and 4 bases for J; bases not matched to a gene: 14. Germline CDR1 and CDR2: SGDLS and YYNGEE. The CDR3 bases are TGTGCCAGCAGCGCGAATACCGGGACTAGCGGGAGGAGGGGTTACAATGAGCAGTTCTTC. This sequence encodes CASSANTGTSGRRGYNEQFF.

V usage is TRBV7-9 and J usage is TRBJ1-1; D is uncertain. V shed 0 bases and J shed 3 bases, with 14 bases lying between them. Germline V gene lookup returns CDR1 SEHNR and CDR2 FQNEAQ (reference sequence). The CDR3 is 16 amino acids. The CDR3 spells CASSLARGHRYTEAFF. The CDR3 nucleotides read TGTGCCAGCAGCTTAGCGCGCGGCCATAGGTACACTGAAGCTTTCTTT.

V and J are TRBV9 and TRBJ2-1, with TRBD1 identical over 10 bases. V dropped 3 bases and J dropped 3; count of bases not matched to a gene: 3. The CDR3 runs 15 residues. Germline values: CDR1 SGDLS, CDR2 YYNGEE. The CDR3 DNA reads TGTGCCAGCAGCGACGGGACAGGGGTCTACAATGAGCAGTTCTTC. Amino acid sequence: CASSDGTGVYNEQFF.

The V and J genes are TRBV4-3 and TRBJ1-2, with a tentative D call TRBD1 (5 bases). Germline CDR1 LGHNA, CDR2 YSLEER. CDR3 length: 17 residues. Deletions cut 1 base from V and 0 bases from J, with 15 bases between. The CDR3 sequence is CASSQGLGTNANYGYTF. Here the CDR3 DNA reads TGCGCCAGCAGCCAAGGACTAGGGACTAATGCTAACTATGGCTACACCTTC.